The 32 T cell receptor beta chains listed next were all sequenced from one sample in a study of cytomegalovirus exposure and HLA in healthy donors (dated by TCRdb to the late 2010s). Libraries were prepared through the immunoSEQ multiplex PCR assay. For the multiplex PCR, a mixture combining 60 forward primers for TCR Vbeta segments and 13 reverse primers for TCR Jbeta segments was used. TCRdb's version of the immuneACCESS table is confined to in-frame rearrangements and falls short of the full clone set. An unresolved V gene accounts for under half of the shortfall where checked; the remainder is of unknown origin. In this sample the table shows more than 95,000 clones, 81% of which occur a single time. The ten top clones hold approximately 4% of the sample. The sequenced sample was PBMCs. These receptors originate from a man in his late teens or twenties in good health and CMV-seropositive.

The chain joins TRBV18 to TRBJ2-7, with 10 bases lining up with TRBD2. This CDR3 has 13 residues. CDR1 is KGHSH and CDR2 is LQKENI in the germline V gene. V shed 8 bases and J 4 bases; nucleotides not matched to a gene: 5. This CDR3 is CASQSGRGYEQYF. The DNA for the CDR3 is TGTGCCAGCCAAAGCGGGAGGGGGTACGAGCAGTACTTC.

V and J are TRBV7-9 and TRBJ2-2; 9 bases are shared with TRBD1. CDR1 and CDR2 from the germline V gene are SEHNR and FQNEAQ (reference sequence). This CDR3 is built from 17 residues. V gave up 4 bases and J gave up 7 bases; unmatched junction bases: 13. The CDR3 sequence: CASSSSPGTGTNGELFF. The CDR3 nucleotides read TGTGCCAGCAGCTCAAGTCCCGGGACAGGGACGAACGGGGAGCTGTTTTTT.

The chain has TRBV10-3 and TRBJ1-2; 10 bases fit TRBD1. This CDR3 is built from 11 residues. CDR1 is ENHRY, CDR2 SYGVKD, per germline. The CDR3 sequence: CAIGTGDGYTF. Here the CDR3 DNA reads TGTGCTATCGGGACAGGGGACGGCTACACCTTC.

The rearrangement uses TRBV4-3 and TRBJ2-6; TRBD1 aligns across 9 bases. This CDR3 has 18 residues. J lost 0 bases, V lost 4 bases, and 7 bases had no gene match. Germline values: CDR1 LGHNA, CDR2 YSLEER. In DNA form, the CDR3 reads TGCGCCAGCAGCCGTCGGACAGGGGTTGACTCTGGGGCCAACGTCCTGACTTTC. Protein: CASSRRTGVDSGANVLTF.

This clone has just one count. The CDR3 loop is CASSPNPTVMNTEAFF. The CDR3 DNA sequence: TGTGCCAGCAGCCCCAACCCGACAGTTATGAACACTGAAGCTTTCTTT. The gene calls are TRBV7-9 and TRBJ1-1, with D possibly matching TRBD1 (5 bases). Germline loops: CDR1 SEHNR, CDR2 FQNEAQ (reference sequence). There are 16 residues in the CDR3. V shed 5 bases and J shed 0 bases, with 16 bases lying between them.

This clone was seen a single time. The V and J genes are TRBV27 and TRBJ2-1, with D perhaps matching TRBD1 (6 bases). With 3 bases removed from V and 3 bases from J, the gap between germline ends came to 9 bases. The CDR3 extends over 14 amino acids. CDR1 and CDR2 (germline): MNHEY, SMNVEV (reference sequence). CDR3 sequence (DNA): TGTGCCAGCAGTTTCACAGGGCGCTACAATGAGCAGTTCTTC. Its protein product is CASSFTGRYNEQFF.

This clone occurred a few times. This rearrangement joins TRBV6-1 to TRBJ1-1; D is uncertain. V lost 4 bases, J lost 5 bases, and 17 bases lay in between. Germline V CDR1 and CDR2: MNHNS, SASEGT. The CDR3 loop spans 15 amino acids. DNA for the CDR3: TGTGCCAGCAGTGTTGGAGAGGGATTTCGTACTGAAGCTTTCTTT. It yields the protein CASSVGEGFRTEAFF.

The chain has TRBV4-3 and TRBJ1-2; D might be TRBD1 (5 bases). This CDR3 is built from 22 residues. Germline lookup yields CDR1 LGHNA and CDR2 YSLEER. V was pared by 0 bases and J by 8 bases, with 37 bases between. This CDR3 is CASSQDLGRVPLSPIPEEGYTF. For the CDR3, the DNA is TGCGCCAGCAGCCAAGATTTGGGCAGGGTCCCTCTGTCCCCCATTCCCGAGGAGGGCTACACCTTC.

The chain carries TRBV7-2 and TRBJ1-5, with D uncertain. The V end lost 4 bases, the J end lost 0 bases, and 4 bases lay between the germline ends. Per the germline V gene, CDR1 is SGHTA and CDR2 is FQGNSA. The CDR3 is made up of 13 amino acids. CDR3 amino acids: CASSSYSNQPQHF. The CDR3 coding sequence is TGTGCCAGCAGCTCCTATAGCAATCAGCCCCAGCATTTT.

The CDR3 loop is CATSSDRDLKINYGYTF. CDR3 nucleotide sequence: TGTGCCACCAGCAGCGACAGAGACTTAAAAATCAACTATGGCTACACCTTC. The chain uses TRBV15 and TRBJ1-2; possible D gene TRBD1, 5 bases. CDR1 is LNHNV, CDR2 YYDKDF, per germline (reference sequence). Trimming took 3 bases from V and 2 from J, leaving 19 bases between them. The CDR3 consists of 17 residues.

The chain couples TRBV30 to TRBJ1-4; possibly TRBD1 for D (5 bases). The V and J ends lost 1 base and 7 bases respectively, with 13 bases between them. The CDR3 spans 14 residues. Germline-derived CDR1 and CDR2 are GTSNPN and SVGIG (reference sequence). The CDR3 region is CAWSGGTGPEKLFF. Written as DNA, the CDR3 is TGTGCCTGGAGTGGTGGGACTGGGCCTGAAAAACTGTTTTTT. The full variable domain, with the rest looked up from reference TRBV30 and TRBJ1-4, is SQTIHQWPATLVQPVGSPLSLECTVEGTSNPNLYWYRQAAGRGLQLLFYSVGIGQISSEVPQNLSASRPQDRQFILSSKKLLLSDSGFYLCAWSGGTGPEKLFFGSGTQLSVL.

The chain is built from TRBV9 and TRBJ1-1, with D perhaps TRBD1 (5 bases). Germline V CDR1 and CDR2: SGDLS, YYNGEE. V was trimmed by 0 bases and J by 5 bases, leaving 8 bases between them. The CDR3 has 13 residues. The CDR3: CASSVEGLTEAFF. CDR3 nucleotides: TGTGCCAGCAGCGTAGAGGGGTTGACTGAAGCTTTCTTT. The whole variable domain, remainder taken from reference TRBV9 and TRBJ1-1, is DSGVTQTPKHLITATGQRVTLRCSPRSGDLSVYWYQQSLDQGLQFLIQYYNGEERAKGNILERFSAQQFPDLHSELNLSSLELGDSALYFCASSVEGLTEAFFGQGTRLTVV.

The chain employs TRBV12-5 and TRBJ2-3, with TRBD2 matching 14 bases. In germline, CDR1 is LGHNT, CDR2 FRNRAP. The CDR3 has 16 residues. J lost 5 bases, V lost 6 bases, and 7 bases had no gene match. The CDR3 nucleotides read TGTGCTAGTGGGGGGACTAGCGGGAGTCCGCAAGATACGCAGTATTTT. Translated: CASGGTSGSPQDTQYF.

The CDR3 is CASSHGQGGGYGYTF. CDR3 nucleotides: TGCGCCAGCAGCCACGGACAGGGGGGAGGGTATGGCTACACCTTC. The chain is built from TRBV4-3 and TRBJ1-2, with 10 bases identical to TRBD1. CDR1 and CDR2 from the germline V gene are LGHNA and YSLEER. The V and J ends lost 3 bases and 5 bases, in that order; junction bases with no gene match: 6. The CDR3 spans 15 residues.

This chain uses TRBV2 with TRBJ1-2; maybe TRBD1 (6 bases). Between the trimmed V and J ends, which lost 3 bases and 0 bases, there was a span of 11 bases. The CDR3 consists of 15 residues. Germline CDR1 reads SNHLY; CDR2 reads FYNNEI. DNA for the CDR3: TGTGCCAGCAGTGACAGGGGCCGACCTAACTATGGCTACACCTTC. Its translation is CASSDRGRPNYGYTF.

The gene calls are TRBV2 and TRBJ2-7; the match to TRBD1 covers 10 bases. This CDR3 contains 16 residues. V lost 5 bases to trimming and J lost 1 base; unmatched junction nucleotides: 8. CDR1 is SNHLY and CDR2 is FYNNEI in the germline V gene. The CDR3 DNA reads as TGTGCCAGCAGTTTCAACCGGGACAGGGGTTCCTACGAGCAGTACTTC. This codes for CASSFNRDRGSYEQYF.

This clone was counted once. The chain carries TRBV6-1 and TRBJ2-7, with TRBD1 matching 9 bases. V gave up 5 bases and J gave up 3 bases; unmatched junction bases: 2. This CDR3 spans 13 amino acids. Germline values: CDR1 MNHNS, CDR2 SASEGT. The DNA of the CDR3 is TGTGCCAGCAGTCACAGGGGGCTCTACGAGCAGTACTTC. Protein sequence: CASSHRGLYEQYF.

The chain combines TRBV6-5 with TRBJ2-3, with D possibly TRBD2 on 6 matching bases. This CDR3 is 15 amino acids long. Germline loops: CDR1 MNHEY, CDR2 SVGAGI. Trimming removed 6 bases at V and 2 bases at J, with 15 bases between. The CDR3 spells CASRKFSGSTDTQYF. CDR3 nucleotides: TGTGCCAGCAGGAAATTTAGCGGATCCACAGATACGCAGTATTTT.

The rearrangement links TRBV12-5 to TRBJ1-4; 7 nucleotides line up with TRBD1. From germline, CDR1 is LGHNT and CDR2 FRNRAP. CDR3 length: 14 amino acids. The junction had 6 bases not matched to a gene; V was cut back by 4 bases and J by 7 bases. CDR3 loop: CASGSTGFGEKLFF. As DNA, the CDR3 is TGTGCTAGTGGTTCGACAGGGTTCGGTGAAAAACTGTTTTTT.

This chain joins TRBV6-1 and TRBJ2-7, with TRBD2 identical over 7 bases. J was trimmed by 4 bases and V by 8 bases; bases with no gene match: 8. This CDR3 has 13 amino acids. CDR1 is MNHNS, CDR2 SASEGT, per germline. Here the CDR3 reads CASGASGTYEQYF. The CDR3, as DNA: TGTGCCAGCGGGGCTAGCGGAACTTACGAGCAGTACTTC.

The rearrangement joins TRBV7-8 to TRBJ2-5; 7 nucleotides align to TRBD2. This CDR3 has 15 amino acids. Looked up from germline, CDR1 is SGHVS and CDR2 is FQNEAQ. The J segment lost 1 base and the V segment lost 5 bases, leaving 7 bases of the junction unmatched. The CDR3: CASSPAPSGQETQYF. DNA for the CDR3: TGTGCCAGCAGCCCCGCCCCTAGCGGCCAAGAGACCCAGTACTTC.

This clone was seen only once. This rearrangement joins TRBV10-3 to TRBJ2-5; weak D call: TRBD2 (5 bases). V lost 6 bases to trimming and J lost 5 bases, with 13 bases between them. Germline V gives CDR1 ENHRY, CDR2 SYGVKD. The CDR3 sequence is 13 residues long. The CDR3 loop reads CAISGSRGETQYF. The CDR3 bases are TGTGCCATCAGCGGGTCGCGAGGGGAGACCCAGTACTTC.

The chain links TRBV6-1 to TRBJ1-2; D unresolved. The CDR3 loop spans 14 amino acids. The germline V and J ends were trimmed by 8 bases and 4 bases, with 17 bases remaining between them. Germline V lookup: CDR1 MNHNS, CDR2 SASEGT. CDR3 amino acids: CASVPAAGFYGYTF. In DNA, the CDR3 is TGTGCCAGCGTCCCTGCAGCGGGGTTCTATGGCTACACCTTC.

This clone was seen only once. The chain has TRBV9 and TRBJ2-1, with 8 bases identical to TRBD2. Per germline, CDR1 SGDLS and CDR2 YYNGEE. The junction had 4 bases not matched to a gene; V was cut back by 2 bases and J by 6 bases. The CDR3 contains 14 residues. The CDR3 spells CASSVTGTSNEQFF. In DNA form, the CDR3 reads TGTGCCAGCAGCGTCACCGGGACTAGCAATGAGCAGTTCTTC.

The CDR3 DNA is TGTGCCAGCCGACAGGGGGCGGGGGAGACCCAGTACTTC. Translation: CASRQGAGETQYF. The chain carries TRBV7-9 and TRBJ2-5; 10 positions match TRBD1. Per the germline V gene, CDR1 is SEHNR and CDR2 is FQNEAQ (reference sequence). The CDR3 totals 13 residues. The V gene end was trimmed by 8 bases and the J gene end by 5 bases; junction bases not matched to a gene: 5.

A word on this clone: Relative to the germline gene, one junction end is altered; a read error may explain this. The chain has TRBV7-9 and TRBJ2-5; the match to TRBD2 covers 8 bases. CDR3 length equals 17 residues. The V gene's germline CDR1 is SEHNR and CDR2 FQNEAQ (reference sequence). The CDR3 loop reads CSSSAPGREDPQETQYF. The CDR3 DNA reads as TGTTCCAGCAGCGCCCCGGGGCGGGAGGACCCCCAAGAGACCCAGTACTTC.

V and J are TRBV30 and TRBJ2-5; maybe TRBD1 (6 bases). V was pared by 3 bases and J by 5 bases, with 16 bases between. This CDR3 is built from 14 residues. Germline V gene sequence: CDR1 GTSNPN, CDR2 SVGIG (reference sequence). CDR3 DNA sequence: TGTGCCTGGAGCTTGGACAGATTGATTGAGACCCAGTACTTC. Translation gives CAWSLDRLIETQYF.

V usage is TRBV7-9 and J usage is TRBJ2-3; D is possibly TRBD1 (6 bases). Trimming removed 5 bases at V and 0 bases at J, with 12 bases between. This CDR3 has 15 residues. The germline CDR1 and CDR2 sequences are SEHNR and FQNEAQ (reference sequence). CDR3 in DNA: TGTGCCAGCAGCCCAAAACAGGGCAGCACAGATACGCAGTATTTT. Amino acids: CASSPKQGSTDTQYF. The complete variable domain, with remaining parts taken from reference TRBV7-9 and TRBJ2-3, reads DTGVSQNPRHKITKRGQNVTFRCDPISEHNRLYWYRQTLGQGPEFLTYFQNEAQLEKSRLLSDRFSAERPKGSFSTLEIQRTEQGDSAMYLCASSPKQGSTDTQYFGPGTRLTVL.

The V gene is TRBV2, the J gene TRBJ2-3; 8 nucleotides line up with TRBD2. Germline V gene data show CDR1 as SNHLY and CDR2 as FYNNEI. CDR3 size: 16 residues. The junction had 17 bases not matched to a gene; V was cut back by 7 bases and J by 8 bases. The CDR3 nucleotides read TGTGCCAGCATCCCCTTTTCGCTAGCGGGTAATGTTACGCAGTATTTT. Its protein product is CASIPFSLAGNVTQYF.

The chain links TRBV5-4 to TRBJ2-1, with D hard to call. The V gene lost 1 base and the J gene lost 7 bases, with 3 bases spanning the gap. The CDR3 is 11 amino acids. The germline CDR1 and CDR2 sequences are SGHNT and YYREEE (reference sequence). The CDR3 DNA is TGTGCCAGCAGCTTGTATAATGAGCAGTTCTTC. This sequence encodes CASSLYNEQFF. The entire variable domain, with the rest obtained from reference TRBV5-4 and TRBJ2-1, is as follows: ETGVTQSPTHLIKTRGQQVTLRCSSQSGHNTVSWYQQALGQGPQFIFQYYREEENGRGNFPPRFSGLQFPNYSSELNVNALELDDSALYLCASSLYNEQFFGPGTRLTVL.

This clone was recorded a few times. The chain uses TRBV7-2 and TRBJ2-7, with D possibly TRBD1 on 6 matching bases. Germline CDR1 is SGHTA and CDR2 is FQGNSA. Trimming stripped 5 bases from V and 5 bases from J, with 16 bases between. The CDR3 has 14 residues. The CDR3 here is CASSEGGRVDEQYF. CDR3 coding DNA: TGTGCCAGCAGCGAAGGGGGTAGAGTCGACGAGCAGTACTTC.

V usage is TRBV19 and J usage is TRBJ1-1, with TRBD1 matching over 7 bases. CDR3 length equals 14 residues. Germline V CDR1 and CDR2: LNHDA, SQIVND (reference sequence). Germline trimming cut 7 bases from V and 2 bases from J; bases unmatched to any gene: 7. The CDR3 reads CASKLTGTNTEAFF. CDR3 coding DNA: TGTGCCAGTAAATTGACAGGGACCAACACTGAAGCTTTCTTT. Full variable domain (rest looked up from reference TRBV19 and TRBJ1-1): DGGITQSPKYLFRKEGQNVTLSCEQNLNHDAMYWYRQDPGQGLRLIYYSQIVNDFQKGDIAEGYSVSREKKESFPLTVTSAQKNPTAFYLCASKLTGTNTEAFFGQGTRLTVV.